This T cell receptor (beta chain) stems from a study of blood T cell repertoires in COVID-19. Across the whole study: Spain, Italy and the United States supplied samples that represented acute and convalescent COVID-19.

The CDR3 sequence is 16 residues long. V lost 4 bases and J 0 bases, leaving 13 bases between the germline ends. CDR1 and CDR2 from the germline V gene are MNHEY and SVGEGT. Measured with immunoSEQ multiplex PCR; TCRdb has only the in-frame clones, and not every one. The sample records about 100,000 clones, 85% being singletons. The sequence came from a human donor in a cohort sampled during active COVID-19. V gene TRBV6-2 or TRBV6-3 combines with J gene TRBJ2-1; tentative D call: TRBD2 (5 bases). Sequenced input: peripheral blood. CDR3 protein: CASSSMSGGSYNEQFF. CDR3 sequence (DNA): TGTGCCAGCAGTTCTATGAGCGGAGGCTCCTACAATGAGCAGTTCTTC.